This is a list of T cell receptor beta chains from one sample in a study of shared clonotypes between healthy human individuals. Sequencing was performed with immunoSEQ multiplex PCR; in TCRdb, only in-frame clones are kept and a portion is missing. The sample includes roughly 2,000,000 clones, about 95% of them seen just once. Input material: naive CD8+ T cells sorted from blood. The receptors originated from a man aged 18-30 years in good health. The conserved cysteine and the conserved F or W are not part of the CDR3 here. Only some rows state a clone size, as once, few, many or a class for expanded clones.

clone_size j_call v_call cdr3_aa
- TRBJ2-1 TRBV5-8 ASSLWPSGTPRNEQF
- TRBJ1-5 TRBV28 ASSLTSTSGHQPQH
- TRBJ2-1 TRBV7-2 ASSGTEPYNEQF
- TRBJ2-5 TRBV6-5 ASSYRESGTQY
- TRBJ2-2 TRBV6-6 ASSYRDGELF
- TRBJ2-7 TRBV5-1 ASPKTLLSYEQY
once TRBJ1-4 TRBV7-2 ASSRPHRQGASEKLF
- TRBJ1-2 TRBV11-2 ASSLGPGTAYGYT
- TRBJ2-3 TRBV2 ASSEMDTQY
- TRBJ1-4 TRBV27 ASSERATNEKLF
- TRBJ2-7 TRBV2 ASSPQPSSYEQY
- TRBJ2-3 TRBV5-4 ASSSYTDTQY
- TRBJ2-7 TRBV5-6 ASSLPEGGPEQY
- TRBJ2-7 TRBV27 ASSQTGTGGDKQY
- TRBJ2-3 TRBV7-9 ASSPQPSDTQY
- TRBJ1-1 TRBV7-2 ASSRTGMNTEAF
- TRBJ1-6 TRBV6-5 ASSSGQGVSPLH
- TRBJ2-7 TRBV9 ASSVAEGHSYEQY
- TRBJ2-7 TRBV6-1 ASSGGQTYEQY
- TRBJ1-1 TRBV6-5 ASSYGDMTEAF
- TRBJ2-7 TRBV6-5 ASSYGTALFEQY
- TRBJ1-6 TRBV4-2 ASSPSTWTESSYNSPLH
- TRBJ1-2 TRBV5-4 ASTTIGQGAGKYYGYT
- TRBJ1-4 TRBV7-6 ASSLGTVNEKLF
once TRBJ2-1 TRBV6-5 ASTLGYRGGEQF
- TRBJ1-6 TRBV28 ASSSREAATFNSPLH
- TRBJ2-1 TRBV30 AWSTGGNEQF
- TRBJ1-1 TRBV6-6 ASRKTENTEAF
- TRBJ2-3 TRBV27 ASCLAGGADTQY
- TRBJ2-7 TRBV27 ASMLSGTLYEQY
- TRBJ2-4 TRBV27 ASSLEQSSLERY
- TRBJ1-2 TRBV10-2 ASRNGGEET
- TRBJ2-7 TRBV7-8 ASSSEGTGGSYEQY
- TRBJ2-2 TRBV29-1 SVEESGELF
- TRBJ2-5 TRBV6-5 ASSYDGEETQY
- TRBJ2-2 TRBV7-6 ASSLLAGYTGELF
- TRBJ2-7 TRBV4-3 ASSQESVSGLYEQY
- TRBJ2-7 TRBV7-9 ASSKTRDGYEQY
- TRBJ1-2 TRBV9 ASSVGSPQAGGYT
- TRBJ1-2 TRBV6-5 ASSYSTGQLIYGYT
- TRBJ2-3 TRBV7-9 ASSLVRTPTQY
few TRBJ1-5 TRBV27 ASSYSGNQPQH
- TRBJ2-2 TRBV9 ASSPRDREIAGELF
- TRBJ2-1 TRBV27 ASSSGTSGENEQF
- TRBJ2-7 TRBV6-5 ASSPGWGSAYEQY
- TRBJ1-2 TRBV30 AWRPATGWVYGYT
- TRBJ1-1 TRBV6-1 ASSDNGQGAWVPTEAF
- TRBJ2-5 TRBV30 AWSVLGASGETQY
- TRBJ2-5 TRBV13 ASSTRQVQETQY
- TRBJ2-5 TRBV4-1 ASSQDKAGGLETQY
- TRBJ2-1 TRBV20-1 SARYDEQF
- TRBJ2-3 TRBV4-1 ASSQVTGPHTDTQY
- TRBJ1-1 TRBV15 ATSTRGQGSTEAF
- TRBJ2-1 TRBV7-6 ASSLYAGGIDEQF
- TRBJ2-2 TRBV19 ASSIDLTGELF